The 20 T cell receptor beta chains given below trace back to one sample, sequenced in a study of T cell responses to AZD1222 COVID-19 vaccine (dated by TCRdb to about 2021). What this sample's time point label stands for: baseline before first vaccination. The library was obtained by the immunoSEQ multiplex PCR assay. In its TCRdb copy, this immuneACCESS table keeps in-frame sequences only and misses some clones. Where compared with another copy, unresolved V genes explain less than half of these, and the others have no known cause. This sample has about 150,000 clones in its table, and roughly nine tenths of those were observed once. The top ten clonotypes cover less than 4.5% of the sample. The specimen was peripheral blood, collected on day 0 of AZD1222 vaccination. Receptors originate from an adult in good health.

This chain uses TRBV27 with TRBJ2-3, with D uncertain. The CDR3 spans 12 residues. Germline lookup yields CDR1 MNHEY and CDR2 SMNVEV (reference sequence). Trimming removed 5 bases from V and 1 base from J, with 4 bases in between. The DNA of the CDR3 is TGTGCCAGCAGTCGCGGCACAGATACGCAGTATTTT. Residues: CASSRGTDTQYF.

The chain employs TRBV27 and TRBJ1-6; TRBD1 might be the D (5 bases). The CDR3 length is 18 residues. Per the germline V gene, CDR1 is MNHEY and CDR2 is SMNVEV (reference sequence). The V end lost 1 base, the J end lost 3 bases, and 16 bases lay between the germline ends. The CDR3 reads CASSLLASGTHYNSPLHF. The CDR3, as DNA: TGTGCCAGCAGTTTATTAGCCTCCGGGACTCACTATAATTCACCCCTCCACTTT.

The V gene is TRBV27, the J gene TRBJ1-1; the D gene is possibly TRBD1 (5 bases). In germline, CDR1 is MNHEY, CDR2 SMNVEV (reference sequence). The ends were cut back, 8 bases at V and 0 bases at J, with 13 bases in the middle. This CDR3 spans 14 amino acids. This chain's CDR3 is CASGTTGLNTEAFF. Written as DNA, the CDR3 is TGTGCCAGCGGAACAACAGGATTGAACACTGAAGCTTTCTTT.

This chain links TRBV28 with TRBJ1-4, with D unclear. Germline V gives CDR1 MDHEN, CDR2 SYDVKM. The CDR3 is 13 residues long. Trimming shortened V by 4 bases and J by 3 bases, and 6 bases separated the two germline ends. CDR3 region: CASSYGSNEKLFF. CDR3 coding DNA: TGTGCCAGCAGTTACGGATCTAATGAAAAACTGTTTTTT.

The V call is TRBV7-8, the J call TRBJ2-2, with 7 bases identical to TRBD1. Germline V lookup: CDR1 SGHVS, CDR2 FQNEAQ. V gave up 2 bases and J gave up 4 bases; unmatched junction bases: 7. The CDR3 spans 16 residues. CDR3 nucleotide sequence: TGTGCCAGCAGCTTAAGAGGGGGCCTAGGCACCGGGGAGCTGTTTTTT. Translation: CASSLRGGLGTGELFF.

This chain joins TRBV24-1 and TRBJ1-2; 7 bases line up with TRBD1. Losses at the gene ends were 3 bases for V and 8 bases for J; bases not matched to a gene: 5. The CDR3 covers 13 residues. Germline assignment: CDR1 KGHDR and CDR2 SFDVKD. The chain's CDR3 is CATSDETGRGYTF. The CDR3 DNA sequence: TGTGCCACCAGTGATGAGACAGGGCGCGGCTACACCTTC.

The chain links TRBV10-1 to TRBJ1-1; D is undetermined. CDR3 size: 13 residues. Trimming cost V 4 bases and J 2 bases, with 8 bases left between them. CDR1 is WNHNN and CDR2 is SYGVQD in the germline V gene (reference sequence). The CDR3: CASSVNGNTEAFF. In nucleotides, the CDR3 is TGCGCCAGCAGTGTCAATGGAAACACTGAAGCTTTCTTT.

The genes are TRBV6-2 or TRBV6-3 and TRBJ1-2; D might be TRBD1 (6 bases). CDR1 and CDR2 from the germline V gene are MNHEY and SVGEGT. V was shortened by 6 bases and J by 2 bases, with 13 bases between the two germline ends. This CDR3 has 14 amino acids. The CDR3 DNA reads as TGTGCCAGCAGCGCCCCGGGGGCCAACTATGGCTACACCTTC. Its protein product is CASSAPGANYGYTF.

The rearrangement joins TRBV3-1 (or the pseudogene TRBV3-2) to TRBJ1-6, with D hard to call. CDR3 length: 12 residues. CDR1 LGHDT and CDR2 YNNKEL come from the germline V gene (reference sequence). V gave up 0 bases and J gave up 13 bases, with 7 bases separating them. CDR3 DNA sequence: TGTGCCAGCAGCCAAGAAGGGCCTCCCCTCCACTTT. Its protein product is CASSQEGPPLHF.

The chain combines TRBV18 with TRBJ2-3; 7 bases align to TRBD1. The CDR3 loop spans 14 amino acids. CDR1 and CDR2 (germline): KGHSH, LQKENI. J gave up 5 bases and V 2 bases, and 4 bases lay outside the gene matches. CDR3 residues: CASSPDREKDTQYF. In DNA, the CDR3 is TGTGCCAGCTCACCAGACAGGGAGAAAGATACGCAGTATTTT.

The chain recombines TRBV5-6 with TRBJ2-7, with D tentatively TRBD1 (6 bases). The CDR3 sequence is 15 residues long. Per the germline V gene, CDR1 is SGHDT and CDR2 is YYEEEE. V was clipped by 2 bases and J by 2 bases, with 14 bases between them. The CDR3 is CASSFQGRGTYEQYF. The CDR3, as DNA: TGTGCCAGCAGCTTTCAGGGGAGAGGGACCTACGAGCAGTACTTC.

The table lists this clone with a few counts. The genes are TRBV24-1 and TRBJ2-1, with D perhaps TRBD2 (6 bases). Trimming removed 3 bases from V and 10 bases from J, with 15 bases in between. There are 14 residues in the CDR3. In germline, CDR1 is KGHDR, CDR2 SFDVKD. For the CDR3, the DNA is TGTGCCACCAGTGATGGGACGGCGGGGCCCGAGCAGTTCTTC. Amino acids: CATSDGTAGPEQFF.

This clone was seen a few times. This specimen includes other DNA sequences encoding the same CDR3. The rearrangement uses TRBV7-2 and TRBJ2-7; D is unclear. Trimming took 5 bases from V and 0 from J, leaving 14 bases between them. This CDR3 is 15 amino acids long. The germline CDR1 and CDR2 sequences are SGHTA and FQGNSA. CDR3 DNA sequence: TGTGCCAGCAGCCCAAGCGCGGTGAGCTCCTACGAGCAGTACTTC. Its translation: CASSPSAVSSYEQYF.

The chain combines TRBV19 with TRBJ1-5; weak D call: TRBD1 (6 bases). Trimming removed 7 bases from V and 10 bases from J, with 14 bases in between. This CDR3 region has 12 residues. Germline CDR1 and CDR2: LNHDA and SQIVND (reference sequence). CDR3 sequence (DNA): TGTGCCAGTACACAGGGAACGAGACCCCAGCATTTT. Amino acids: CASTQGTRPQHF.

This clone occurred once. The chain couples TRBV19 to TRBJ2-7; TRBD1 matches 7 bases. This CDR3 has 16 amino acids. The germline gives CDR1 LNHDA, CDR2 SQIVND (reference sequence). V lost 3 bases and J lost 4; bases outside the gene matches: 12. The CDR3 DNA follows: TGTGCCAGTAGTATTTCTCCCGGGACAGCCACTTACGAGCAGTACTTC. Its translation: CASSISPGTATYEQYF.

This clone has just a few counts. The chain couples TRBV7-2 to TRBJ2-7, with 9 bases that match TRBD2. The CDR3 is made up of 14 amino acids. Per the germline V gene, CDR1 is SGHTA and CDR2 is FQGNSA. V trimming: 4 bases; J trimming: 7 bases; junction bases outside the gene matches: 8. CDR3 in amino acids: CASSSPGLAREQYF. CDR3 nucleotides: TGTGCCAGCAGCTCACCGGGACTAGCTAGGGAGCAGTACTTC.

This clone was recorded only once. The chain has TRBV28 and TRBJ1-1, with a possible D match to TRBD1 (5 bases). Trimming took off 7 bases at V and 7 bases at J, with 19 bases between the two ends. The length of the CDR3 is 14 residues. The V gene's germline CDR1 is MDHEN and CDR2 SYDVKM. This CDR3 reads CASTDLAGGIEAFF. CDR3 in DNA: TGTGCCAGCACCGACCTCGCCGGGGGGATTGAAGCTTTCTTT.

The J gene is TRBJ1-5, the V gene TRBV18, with D perhaps matching TRBD1 (6 bases). Trimming removed 3 bases at V and 0 bases at J, with 15 bases between. CDR1 and CDR2 from the germline V gene are KGHSH and LQKENI. The CDR3 consists of 17 residues. The CDR3 nucleotides read TGTGCCAGCTCACCGGACAGTGGGCGGCCTAGCAATCAGCCCCAGCATTTT. Translated, it gives CASSPDSGRPSNQPQHF.

J is TRBJ1-1 and V is TRBV30; D possibly corresponds to TRBD1 (5 bases). The V gene lost 4 bases and the J gene lost 1 base, with 25 bases spanning the gap. This CDR3 comprises 18 residues. From germline, CDR1 is GTSNPN and CDR2 SVGIG (reference sequence). The DNA for the CDR3 is TGTGCCTGGAAGGCCCTCCGAGGGAGGGTGGGGGAGAACACTGAAGCTTTCTTT. Residues: CAWKALRGRVGENTEAFF.

The V gene is TRBV2, the J gene TRBJ1-1; TRBD1 agrees at 9 bases. With 5 bases clipped from V and 8 bases from J, the junction kept 6 bases outside the gene matches. In germline, CDR1 is SNHLY, CDR2 FYNNEI. This CDR3 region has 13 residues. This chain's CDR3 is CASSYFTGGEAFF. As DNA, the CDR3 is TGTGCCAGCAGTTATTTTACAGGGGGCGAAGCTTTCTTT.